This TCR beta chain stems from a study of T cell responses to AZD1222 COVID-19 vaccine. Overall study results and limits: The study sampled repertoires only after the peak T cell response. Spike-spanning, vaccine-associated CD4 TCRs were dominant at 160-218 and 743-854. The breadth and depth of Spike-specific TCRs increased once two AZD1222 doses had been given.

Regarding this clone: Antigen: not known.

Samples with a second dose at about 4 or about 12 weeks were pooled together. CDR1 and CDR2 from the germline V gene are KGHSH and LQKENI. This CDR3 has 15 amino acids. The V end was cut by 1 base, the J end by 3 bases, with 12 bases between. Profiled with immunoSEQ multiplex PCR; TCRdb holds only in-frame clones, not every one. The sample records about 150,000 clones, approximately 89% being singletons. The sequence was collected from an adult who received the AZD1222 COVID-19 vaccine. This sample comprised peripheral blood, obtained 28 days after the second AZD1222 dose. The rearrangement links TRBV18 to TRBJ1-1; TRBD1 is a possible D gene (5 bases). The CDR3 spells CASSPRRQKDTEAFF. The CDR3 bases are TGTGCCAGCTCACCACGGAGACAGAAGGACACTGAAGCTTTCTTT.